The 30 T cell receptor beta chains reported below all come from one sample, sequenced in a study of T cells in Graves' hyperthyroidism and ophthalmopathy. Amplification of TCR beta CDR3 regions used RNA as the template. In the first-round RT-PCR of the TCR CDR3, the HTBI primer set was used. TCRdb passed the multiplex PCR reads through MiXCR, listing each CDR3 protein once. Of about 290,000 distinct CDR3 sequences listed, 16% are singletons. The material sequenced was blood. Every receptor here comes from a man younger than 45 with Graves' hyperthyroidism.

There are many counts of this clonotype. CDR3 coding DNA: TGTGCCACCAGTGATTGGACAGGGAGCGGCTACACCTTC. The encoded protein is CATSDWTGSGYTF. The chain has TRBV24-1 and TRBJ1-2, with 8 bases aligning to TRBD1. The CDR3 is 13 amino acids. After removal of 2 bases from V and 8 bases from J, the junction contained 3 bases not matched to a gene. Germline CDR1 is KGHDR and CDR2 is SFDVKD.

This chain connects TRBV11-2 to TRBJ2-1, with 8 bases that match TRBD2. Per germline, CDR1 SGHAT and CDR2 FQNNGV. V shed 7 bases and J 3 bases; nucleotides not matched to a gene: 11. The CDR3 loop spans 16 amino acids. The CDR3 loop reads CASNPGTSLSYNEQFF. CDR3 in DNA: TGTGCCAGCAACCCCGGGACTAGTTTGAGCTACAATGAGCAGTTCTTC.

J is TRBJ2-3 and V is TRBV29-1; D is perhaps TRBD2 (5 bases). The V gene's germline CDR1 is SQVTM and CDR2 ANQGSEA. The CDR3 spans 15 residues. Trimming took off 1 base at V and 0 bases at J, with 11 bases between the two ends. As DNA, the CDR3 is TGCAGCGTTGAAGGGGAGCTGGCTAGCACAGATACGCAGTATTTT. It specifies CSVEGELASTDTQYF.

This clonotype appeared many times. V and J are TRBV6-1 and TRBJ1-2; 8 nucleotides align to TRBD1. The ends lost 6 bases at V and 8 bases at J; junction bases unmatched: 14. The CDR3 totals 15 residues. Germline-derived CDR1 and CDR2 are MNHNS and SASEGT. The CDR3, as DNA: TGTGCCAGCAGCCCTCAGTCCCAGGGGGCCAGCGGCTACACCTTC. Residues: CASSPQSQGASGYTF.

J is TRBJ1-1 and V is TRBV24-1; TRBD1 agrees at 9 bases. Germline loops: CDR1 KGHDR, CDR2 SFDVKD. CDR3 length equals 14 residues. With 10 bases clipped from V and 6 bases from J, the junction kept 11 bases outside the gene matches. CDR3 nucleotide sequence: TGTGCCACTTCAACCCCGTACAGGGGGCCTGAAGCTTTCTTT. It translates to CATSTPYRGPEAFF.

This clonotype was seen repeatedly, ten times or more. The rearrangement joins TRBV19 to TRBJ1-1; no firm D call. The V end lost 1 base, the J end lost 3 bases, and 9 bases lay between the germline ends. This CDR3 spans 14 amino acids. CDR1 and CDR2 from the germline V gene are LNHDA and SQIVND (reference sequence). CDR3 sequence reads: CASSIARSDTEAFF. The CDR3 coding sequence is TGTGCCAGTAGTATAGCCAGGAGTGACACTGAAGCTTTCTTT. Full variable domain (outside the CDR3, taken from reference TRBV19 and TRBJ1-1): DGGITQSPKYLFRKEGQNVTLSCEQNLNHDAMYWYRQDPGQGLRLIYYSQIVNDFQKGDIAEGYSVSREKKESFPLTVTSAQKNPTAFYLCASSIARSDTEAFFGQGTRLTVV.

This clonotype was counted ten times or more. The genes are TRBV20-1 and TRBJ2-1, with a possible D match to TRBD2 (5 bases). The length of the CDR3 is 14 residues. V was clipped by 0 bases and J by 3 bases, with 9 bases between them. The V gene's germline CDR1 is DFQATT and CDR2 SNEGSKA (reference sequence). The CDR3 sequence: CSARDTRIYNEQFF. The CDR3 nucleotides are TGCAGTGCTAGAGATACTAGAATCTACAATGAGCAGTTCTTC.

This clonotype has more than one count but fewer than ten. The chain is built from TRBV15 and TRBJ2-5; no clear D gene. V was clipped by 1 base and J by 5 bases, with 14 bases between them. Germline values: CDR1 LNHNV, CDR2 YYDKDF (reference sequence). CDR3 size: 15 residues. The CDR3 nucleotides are TGTGCCACCAGCAGAGTGGACCACCAAGGGGAGACCCAGTACTTC. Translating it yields CATSRVDHQGETQYF.

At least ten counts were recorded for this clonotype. The chain's CDR3 is CSAIRDLSEQFF. The CDR3 DNA reads as TGCAGTGCTATACGGGACTTATCTGAGCAGTTCTTC. The rearrangement uses TRBV20-1 and TRBJ2-1; D may be TRBD2 (6 bases). V shed 4 bases and J shed 9 bases, with 13 bases lying between them. The germline gives CDR1 DFQATT, CDR2 SNEGSKA (reference sequence). This CDR3 has 12 amino acids.

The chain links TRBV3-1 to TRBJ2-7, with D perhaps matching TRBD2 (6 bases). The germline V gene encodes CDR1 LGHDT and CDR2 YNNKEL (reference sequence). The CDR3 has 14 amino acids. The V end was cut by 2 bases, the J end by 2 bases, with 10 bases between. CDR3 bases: TGTGCCAGCAGCCAAAGCGGGTTCGCCTACGAGCAGTACTTC. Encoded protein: CASSQSGFAYEQYF.

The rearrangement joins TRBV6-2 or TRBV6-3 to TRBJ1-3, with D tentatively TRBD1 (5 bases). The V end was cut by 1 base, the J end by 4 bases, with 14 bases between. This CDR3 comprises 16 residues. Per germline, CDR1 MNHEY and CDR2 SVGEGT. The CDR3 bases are TGTGCCAGCAGTTACTTATCGGGGGGTTCGGGAAACACCATATATTTT. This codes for CASSYLSGGSGNTIYF.

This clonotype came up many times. CDR3 in amino acids: CASSQVDRAYEQYF. The CDR3 bases are TGTGCCAGCAGCCAAGTAGACAGGGCCTACGAGCAGTACTTC. V gene TRBV4-2 combines with J gene TRBJ2-7, with 7 bases lining up with TRBD1. This CDR3 contains 14 residues. V shed 1 base, J shed 2 bases, and the junction held 2 bases outside the gene matches. CDR1 LGHNA and CDR2 YNFKEQ come from the germline V gene.

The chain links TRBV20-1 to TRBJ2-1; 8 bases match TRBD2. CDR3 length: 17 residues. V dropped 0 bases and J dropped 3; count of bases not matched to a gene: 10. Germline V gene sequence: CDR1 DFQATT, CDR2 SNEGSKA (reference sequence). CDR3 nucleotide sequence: TGCAGTGCTAGAGATGTCTCGAGCGGGAGAAGCTACAATGAGCAGTTCTTC. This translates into CSARDVSSGRSYNEQFF.

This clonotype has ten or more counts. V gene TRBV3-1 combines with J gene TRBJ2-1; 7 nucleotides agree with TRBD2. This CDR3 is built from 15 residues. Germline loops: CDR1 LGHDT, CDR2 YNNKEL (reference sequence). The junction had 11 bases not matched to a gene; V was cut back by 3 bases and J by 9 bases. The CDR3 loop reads CASSHFWREGAEQFF. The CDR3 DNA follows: TGTGCCAGCAGCCATTTCTGGAGGGAGGGTGCTGAGCAGTTCTTC.

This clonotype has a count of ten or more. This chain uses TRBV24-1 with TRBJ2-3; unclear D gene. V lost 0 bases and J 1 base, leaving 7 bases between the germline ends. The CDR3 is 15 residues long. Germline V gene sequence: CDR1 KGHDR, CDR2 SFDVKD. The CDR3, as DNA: TGTGCCACCAGTGATTTGTACGTCGGCACAGATACGCAGTATTTT. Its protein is CATSDLYVGTDTQYF.

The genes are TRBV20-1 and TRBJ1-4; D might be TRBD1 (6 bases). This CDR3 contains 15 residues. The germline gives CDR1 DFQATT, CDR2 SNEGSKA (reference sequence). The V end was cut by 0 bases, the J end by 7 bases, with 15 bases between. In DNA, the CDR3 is TGCAGTGCTAGAGATCATAGGGGGGGTGGTGAAAAACTGTTTTTT. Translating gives CSARDHRGGGEKLFF.

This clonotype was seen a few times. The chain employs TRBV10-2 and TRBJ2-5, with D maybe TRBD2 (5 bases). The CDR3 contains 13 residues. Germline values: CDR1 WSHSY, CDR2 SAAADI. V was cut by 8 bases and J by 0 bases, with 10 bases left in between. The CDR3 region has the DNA TGCGCCAGCCGTCGGCGGGACCAAGAGACCCAGTACTTC. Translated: CASRRRDQETQYF.

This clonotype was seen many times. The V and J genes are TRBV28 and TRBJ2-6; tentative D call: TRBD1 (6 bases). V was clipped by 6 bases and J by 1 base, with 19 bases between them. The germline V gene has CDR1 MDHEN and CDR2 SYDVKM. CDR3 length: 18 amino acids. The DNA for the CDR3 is TGTGCCAGCAGCAGCCCCTATTTTACAGGGTCTGGGGCCAACGTCCTGACTTTC. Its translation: CASSSPYFTGSGANVLTF.

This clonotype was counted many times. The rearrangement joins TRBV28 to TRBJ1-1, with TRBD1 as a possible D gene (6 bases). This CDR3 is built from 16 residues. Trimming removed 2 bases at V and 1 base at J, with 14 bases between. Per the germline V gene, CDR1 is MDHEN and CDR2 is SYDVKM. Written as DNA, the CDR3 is TGTGCCAGCAGTTTAGGGGGCGGGACCGAGAACACTGAAGCTTTCTTT. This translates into CASSLGGGTENTEAFF.

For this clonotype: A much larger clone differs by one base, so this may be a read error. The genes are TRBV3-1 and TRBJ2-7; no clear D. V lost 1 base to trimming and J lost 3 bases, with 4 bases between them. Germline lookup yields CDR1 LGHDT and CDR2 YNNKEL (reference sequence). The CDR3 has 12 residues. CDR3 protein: CASSQGVYEQYF. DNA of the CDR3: TGTGCCAGCAGCCAAGGGGTCTACGAGCAGTACTTC.

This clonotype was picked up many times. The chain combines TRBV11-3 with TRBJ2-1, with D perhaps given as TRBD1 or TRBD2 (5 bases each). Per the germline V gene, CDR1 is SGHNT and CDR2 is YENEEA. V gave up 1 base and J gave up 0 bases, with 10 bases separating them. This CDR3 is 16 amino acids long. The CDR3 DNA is TGTGCCAGCAGCTTAGTAGAGGGGAGCTCCTACAATGAGCAGTTCTTC. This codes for CASSLVEGSSYNEQFF. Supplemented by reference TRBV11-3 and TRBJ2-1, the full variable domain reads EAGVVQSPRYKIIEKKQPVAFWCNPISGHNTLYWYLQNLGQGPELLIRYENEEAVDDSQLPKDRFSAERLKGVDSTLKIQPAELGDSAVYLCASSLVEGSSYNEQFFGPGTRLTVL.

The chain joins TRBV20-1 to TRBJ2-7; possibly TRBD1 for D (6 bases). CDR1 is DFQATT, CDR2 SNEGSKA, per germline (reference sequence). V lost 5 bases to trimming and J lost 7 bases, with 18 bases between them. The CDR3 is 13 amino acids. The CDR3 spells CSALTGSLWEQYF. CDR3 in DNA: TGCAGTGCTCTGACAGGATCCCTTTGGGAGCAGTACTTC.

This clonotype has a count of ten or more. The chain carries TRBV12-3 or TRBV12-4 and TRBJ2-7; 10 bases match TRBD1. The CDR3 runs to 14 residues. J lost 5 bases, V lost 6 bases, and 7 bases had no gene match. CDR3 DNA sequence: TGTGCCAGCAGCGTGGGACAGGGGAAGGACGAGCAGTACTTC. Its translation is CASSVGQGKDEQYF.

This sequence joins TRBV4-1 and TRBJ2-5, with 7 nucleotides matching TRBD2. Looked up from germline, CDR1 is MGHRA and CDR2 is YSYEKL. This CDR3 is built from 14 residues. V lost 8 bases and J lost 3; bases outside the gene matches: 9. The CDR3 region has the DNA TGCGCCAGCGGCGCGGTAGCGGGTGAAGAGACCCAGTACTTC. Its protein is CASGAVAGEETQYF.

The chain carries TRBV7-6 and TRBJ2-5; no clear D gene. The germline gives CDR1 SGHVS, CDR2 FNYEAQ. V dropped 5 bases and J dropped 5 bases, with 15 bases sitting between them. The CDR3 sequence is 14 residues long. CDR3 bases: TGTGCCAGCAGCCCACGACGGGCTGAGGAGACCCAGTACTTC. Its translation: CASSPRRAEETQYF.

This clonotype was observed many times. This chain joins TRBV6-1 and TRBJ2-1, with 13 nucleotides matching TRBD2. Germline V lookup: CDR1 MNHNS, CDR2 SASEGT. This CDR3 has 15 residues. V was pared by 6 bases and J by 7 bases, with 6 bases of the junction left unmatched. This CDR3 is CASSGLAGVRNEQFF. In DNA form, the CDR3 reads TGTGCCAGCAGCGGACTAGCGGGAGTGAGGAATGAGCAGTTCTTC.

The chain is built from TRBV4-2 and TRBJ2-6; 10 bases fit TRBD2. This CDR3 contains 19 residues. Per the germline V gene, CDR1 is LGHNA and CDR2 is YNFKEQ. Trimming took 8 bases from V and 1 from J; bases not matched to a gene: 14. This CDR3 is CASPLAGGIYASGANVLTF. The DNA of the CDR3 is TGTGCCAGCCCTTTAGCGGGAGGAATCTATGCGTCTGGGGCCAACGTCCTGACTTTC.

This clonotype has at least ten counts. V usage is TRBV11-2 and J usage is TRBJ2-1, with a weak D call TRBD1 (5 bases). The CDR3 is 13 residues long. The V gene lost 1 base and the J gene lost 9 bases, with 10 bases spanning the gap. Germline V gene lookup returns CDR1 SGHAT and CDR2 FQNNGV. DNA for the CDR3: TGTGCCAGCAGCTTAGCCCCTGGGGCTGAGCAGTTCTTC. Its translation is CASSLAPGAEQFF.

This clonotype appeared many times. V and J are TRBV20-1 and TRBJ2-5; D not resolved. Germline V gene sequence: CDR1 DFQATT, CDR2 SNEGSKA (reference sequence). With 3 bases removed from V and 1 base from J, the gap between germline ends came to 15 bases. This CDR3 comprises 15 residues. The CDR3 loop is CSARRPSAGQETQYF. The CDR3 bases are TGCAGTGCTAGGCGGCCGTCAGCCGGCCAAGAGACCCAGTACTTC.

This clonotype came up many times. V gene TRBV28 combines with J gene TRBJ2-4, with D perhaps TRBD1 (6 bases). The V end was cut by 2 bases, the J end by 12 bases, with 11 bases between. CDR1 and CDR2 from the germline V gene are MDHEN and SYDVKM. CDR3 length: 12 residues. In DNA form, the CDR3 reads TGTGCCAGCAGTTTAAGGGCCAGGGGTCAGTACTTC. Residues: CASSLRARGQYF.